These T cell receptor beta chains were read from a single sample in a study of T cells in Graves' hyperthyroidism and ophthalmopathy. TCRdb recomputed calls from the multiplex PCR reads with MiXCR, one row per CDR3 protein. The data show more than 500,000 distinct CDR3 sequences, with around 16% seen just once and less than 4.5% held by the top ten. Sequenced material: blood. The receptors here all came from a woman aged 25 to 39 with Graves' hyperthyroidism. The CDR3 runs from the conserved cysteine through the conserved F or W. D genes are given only for firm matches. The size field is filled for only some rows; it gives once, few, many or a size class.

J | D | V | size | DNA | CDR3
TRBJ2-1 | TRBD2 | TRBV24-1 | - | TGTGCCACCAGTTCTAGCGGGAGCTACAATGAGCAGTTCTTC | CATSSSGSYNEQFF
TRBJ1-4 | - | TRBV7-3 | many | TGTGCCAGCAACCAGAGGGCGACTAATGAAAAACTGTTTTTT | CASNQRATNEKLFF
TRBJ2-3 | TRBD1 | TRBV5-1 | few | TGCGCCAGCAGCTTCCCTCGCCTCGTCCTGGACAGGGAAGAGGTAGATACGCAGTATTTT | CASSFPRLVLDREEVDTQYF
TRBJ1-2 | TRBD1 | TRBV19 | - | TGTGCCAGTAGTACCACCTTATGGGACAGCTACGGCTACACCTTC | CASSTTLWDSYGYTF
TRBJ1-3 | TRBD1 | TRBV7-3 | few | TGTGCCAGCAGCCCCGGGACAGGGGGCGATCCCTCTGGAAACACCATATATTTT | CASSPGTGGDPSGNTIYF
TRBJ2-3 | TRBD2 | TRBV20-1 | many | TGCAGTGCTACGGCTAGCGGGAGATCCCTAACTAGCACAGATACGCAGTATTTT | CSATASGRSLTSTDTQYF
TRBJ1-4 | TRBD1 | TRBV30 | - | TGTGCCTGGAGTCCTCGACAGGGGAGGGAAAAACTGTTTTTT | CAWSPRQGREKLFF
TRBJ1-5 | - | TRBV30 | many | TGTGCCTGGATGGACAGTGGACGGATTAATCAGCCCCAGCATTTT | CAWMDSGRINQPQHF
TRBJ1-1 | - | TRBV9 | few | TGTGCCAGCAGCGTAGGAACGAGGGGTGAAGCTTTCTTT | CASSVGTRGEAFF
TRBJ2-2 | - | TRBV18 | many | TGTGCCAGCTCACCACCGACAACCGCAACCGGGGAGCTGTTTTTT | CASSPPTTATGELFF
TRBJ2-2 | - | TRBV5-1 | many | TGCGCCAGCAGCACTGGATCGTTTGCGGGATCCAACACCGGGGAGCTGTTTTTT | CASSTGSFAGSNTGELFF
TRBJ2-3 | TRBD1 | TRBV20-1 | few | TGCAGTGCTAAGGACAGGGGTACAGATACGCAGTATTTT | CSAKDRGTDTQYF
TRBJ1-4 | TRBD1 | TRBV12-3/TRBV12-4 | - | TGTGCCAGCAGTTTATGGACAGGGGGCGGTGAAAAACTGTTTTTT | CASSLWTGGGEKLFF
TRBJ1-5 | - | TRBV6-2/TRBV6-3 | - | TGTGCCAGCACCACTCTCGCGGGCGGTCAGCCCCAGCATTTT | CASTTLAGGQPQHF
TRBJ2-2 | - | TRBV6-2/TRBV6-3 | - | TGTGCCAGCGGGCCATCTAGGTCCGGGGAGCTGTTTTTT | CASGPSRSGELFF
TRBJ1-1 | - | TRBV30 | many | TGTGCCTGGTCGTATAACACTGAAGCTTTCTTT | CAWSYNTEAFF
TRBJ2-7 | TRBD1 | TRBV20-1 | many | TGCAGTGCGACATCGACAGGGAACGAGCAGTACTTC | CSATSTGNEQYF
TRBJ2-7 | - | TRBV3-1 | many | TGTGCCAGCAGCCAAGATCGGTACGAGCAGTACTTC | CASSQDRYEQYF
TRBJ2-1 | TRBD2 | TRBV4-1 | few | TGCGCCAGCAGCCGACGAGCGGGAGGGGATACCAATGAGCAGTTCTTC | CASSRRAGGDTNEQFF
TRBJ2-5 | - | TRBV5-8 | few | TGTGCCAGCAGGCACGGACGCGGGGAACAAGAGACCCAGTACTTC | CASRHGRGEQETQYF
TRBJ2-7 | TRBD2 | TRBV29-1 | many | TGCAGCGTTGGAAATTTTATTGAACTAGCGGGAGTCCACGAGCAGTACTTC | CSVGNFIELAGVHEQYF
TRBJ1-5 | - | TRBV28 | many | TGTGCCAGCAGTCCAAGCCTCATCGGGGGGGTTGGGCAGCCCCAGCATTTT | CASSPSLIGGVGQPQHF
TRBJ1-5 | - | TRBV6-1 | - | TGTGCCAGCAGCGGAGGGAAGAATCAGCCCCAGCATTTT | CASSGGKNQPQHF
TRBJ2-7 | TRBD2 | TRBV5-1 | - | TGCGCCAGCGGTGAGCCGACTAGCGGGAACTACGAGCAGTACTTC | CASGEPTSGNYEQYF
TRBJ1-1 | - | TRBV4-1 | - | TGCGCCAGCAGCCTATCAGGCGGTCCAGGTGAAGCTTTCTTT | CASSLSGGPGEAFF
TRBJ1-1 | TRBD1 | TRBV5-8 | - | TGTGCCACCACCATGAGGACAGGGGGCTTTAGTGAAGCTTTCTTT | CATTMRTGGFSEAFF
TRBJ2-3 | - | TRBV6-5 | - | TGTGCCAGCAGTTACTCTAGCGCCCCCACAGATACGCAGTATTTT | CASSYSSAPTDTQYF
TRBJ2-7 | - | TRBV11-2 | many | TGTGCCAGCAGCTTAGTTGCGGCCCTCGACAGCTACGAGCAGTACTTC | CASSLVAALDSYEQYF
TRBJ2-7 | - | TRBV3-1 | many | TGTGCCAGCAGCCAAGTTGACTACGAGCAGTACTTC | CASSQVDYEQYF
TRBJ2-1 | TRBD2 | TRBV11-2 | few | TGTGCCAGCAACAATGTTAGCGGGAGGTCCCCTGAGCAGTTCTTC | CASNNVSGRSPEQFF
TRBJ2-7 | - | TRBV10-3 | - | TGTGCCATCAGAGCTGCAGGGTTCGACGAGCAGTACTTC | CAIRAAGFDEQYF
TRBJ2-3 | TRBD2 | TRBV9 | few | TGTGCCAGCAGCGTAGTCTTGGCGGGAGGGCCGGATACGCAGTATTTT | CASSVVLAGGPDTQYF
TRBJ2-1 | TRBD1 | TRBV6-9 | few | TGTGCCAGCAGATTGGGACAGCTCTACAATGAGCAGTTCTTC | CASRLGQLYNEQFF
TRBJ2-7 | TRBD1 | TRBV27 | few | TGTGCCAGCAGCCGGCCACAGGGGAACGAGCAGTACTTC | CASSRPQGNEQYF
TRBJ1-2 | - | TRBV9 | few | TGTGCCAGCAGCGTAGGCCCGGACAATGATGGCTACACCTTC | CASSVGPDNDGYTF
TRBJ2-2 | - | TRBV20-1 | many | TGCAGTGCTATCAGGGACCAAAACACCGGGGAGCTGTTTTTT | CSAIRDQNTGELFF
TRBJ1-6 | - | TRBV6-9 | - | TGTGCCAGCAGTTACGGCAGGGAGAATTCACCCCTCCACTTT | CASSYGRENSPLHF
TRBJ2-2 | TRBD1 | TRBV5-1 | - | TGCGCCAGCACCCCGACAGGGGTTTACACCGGGGAGCTGTTTTTT | CASTPTGVYTGELFF
TRBJ1-5 | - | TRBV27 | few | TGTGCCAGCAGTTTATATGGGGGGCGTCAGCCCCAGCATTTT | CASSLYGGRQPQHF
TRBJ2-1 | TRBD2 | TRBV19 | many | TGTGCCAGTAGTATAGGTGGCGGGAGGGCCGGCAATGAGCAGTTCTTC | CASSIGGGRAGNEQFF
TRBJ2-1 | TRBD2 | TRBV20-1 | many | TGCAGTGCTAGACTAGCGGGAGAGGGGGAGCAGTTCTTC | CSARLAGEGEQFF
TRBJ2-7 | - | TRBV27 | - | TGTGCCAGCAGTTTAGGTAATACCTACGAGCAGTACTTC | CASSLGNTYEQYF
TRBJ2-3 | - | TRBV6-2/TRBV6-3 | few | TGTGCCACCCGTGGAGATACGCAGTATTTT | CATRGDTQYF
TRBJ2-5 | TRBD2 | TRBV5-5 | - | TGTGCCAGCAGCTCTACTAGCGGGGGCATAGGGACCCAGTACTTC | CASSSTSGGIGTQYF
TRBJ2-5 | TRBD2 | TRBV29-1 | - | TGCAGCGTTCAGCGGGAAGGGACCCAGTACTTC | CSVQREGTQYF
TRBJ1-6 | - | TRBV12-3/TRBV12-4 | - | TGTGCCAGCAAAGGGACTCGGGCGGGAAATTCACCCCTCCACTTT | CASKGTRAGNSPLHF
TRBJ2-1 | TRBD2 | TRBV6-1 | many | TGTGCCAGCAGTGAAACTAGCGGGAGCAATGAGCAGTTCTTC | CASSETSGSNEQFF
TRBJ2-5 | - | TRBV9 | few | TGTGCCAGCAGCGTAGGGGAGGCAGTGACCCAGTACTTC | CASSVGEAVTQYF
TRBJ2-2 | - | TRBV3-1 | - | TGTGCCAGCAGCCAAGATCCTGGACAGCGGGAACTGTTTTTT | CASSQDPGQRELFF
TRBJ2-7 | - | TRBV20-1 | many | TGCAGTGCTAGAAAAGAGATGGTGACAGACTACGAGCAGTACTTC | CSARKEMVTDYEQYF